The 23 T cell receptor beta chains below were found in one sample sequenced in a study of T cell responses to AZD1222 COVID-19 vaccine. Using immunoSEQ multiplex PCR, the repertoire was profiled, and TCRdb retains in-frame clones only, with some absent. Of 110,000 or so clones listed, 88% are singletons. The sequencing used peripheral blood, collected on day 0 of MenACWY control vaccination. These receptors all come from an adult in good health.

This clone has just a few counts. The chain is built from TRBV25-1 and TRBJ1-6, with TRBD1 identical over 7 bases. V gave up 4 bases and J gave up 10 bases; unmatched junction bases: 7. This CDR3 has 14 amino acids. The germline gives CDR1 MGHDK, CDR2 SYGVNS. The CDR3 reads CASSGRQGGSPLHF. For the CDR3, the DNA is TGTGCCAGCAGTGGACGACAGGGTGGCTCACCCCTCCACTTT.

This chain links TRBV28 with TRBJ1-5; 7 bases agree with TRBD1. J gave up 4 bases and V 11 bases, and 11 bases lay outside the gene matches. Germline CDR1 reads MDHEN; CDR2 reads SYDVKM. The CDR3 covers 14 residues. CDR3 nucleotides: TGTGCCGAAAGACAGGGAGGCGAGAATCAGCCCCAGCATTTT. It encodes CAERQGGENQPQHF.

This sequence joins TRBV7-9 and TRBJ1-3; D gene unclear. Looked up from germline, CDR1 is SEHNR and CDR2 is FQNEAQ (reference sequence). The CDR3 runs to 12 residues. Trimming stripped 2 bases from V and 6 bases from J, with 5 bases between. The CDR3 loop is CASSLRQNTIYF. CDR3 nucleotide sequence: TGTGCCAGCAGCTTACGACAAAACACCATATATTTT. Looking up the rest from reference TRBV7-9 and TRBJ1-3 gives the full variable domain: DTGVSQNPRHKITKRGQNVTFRCDPISEHNRLYWYRQTLGQGPEFLTYFQNEAQLEKSRLLSDRFSAERPKGSFSTLEIQRTEQGDSAMYLCASSLRQNTIYFGEGSWLTVV.

This chain joins TRBV28 and TRBJ1-1; D possibly corresponds to TRBD1 (6 bases). The CDR3 extends over 13 amino acids. In germline, CDR1 is MDHEN, CDR2 SYDVKM. Between the trimmed V and J ends, which lost 7 bases and 4 bases, there was a span of 13 bases. CDR3 DNA sequence: TGTGCCAGCACCCGCGCAGGGGTCACTGAAGCTTTCTTT. As protein: CASTRAGVTEAFF.

This chain links TRBV4-3 with TRBJ2-1; D may be TRBD2 (6 bases). The CDR3 runs to 17 residues. V shed 1 base and J shed 6 bases, with 19 bases lying between them. Germline CDR1 and CDR2: LGHNA and YSLEER. For the CDR3, the DNA is TGCGCCAGCAGCCAAGTAGTCTCCCTAGCGAACGTCAATGAGCAGTTCTTC. This translates into CASSQVVSLANVNEQFF.

The chain's CDR3 is CASSWEISGANVLTF. The CDR3 DNA reads as TGTGCCAGCAGTTGGGAGATTTCTGGGGCCAACGTCCTGACTTTC. The V gene is TRBV28, the J gene TRBJ2-6; a possible D gene is TRBD2 (5 bases). Germline V lookup: CDR1 MDHEN, CDR2 SYDVKM. CDR3 size: 15 residues. V gave up 4 bases and J gave up 1 base, with 8 bases separating them.

The chain couples TRBV3-1 (or the pseudogene TRBV3-2) to TRBJ2-2, with D possibly being TRBD2 (6 bases). Trimming took off 2 bases at V and 6 bases at J, with 13 bases between the two ends. Per the germline V gene, CDR1 is LGHDT and CDR2 is YNNKEL (reference sequence). The CDR3 is 15 residues long. CDR3 in amino acids: CASSQSALASGELFF. In DNA, the CDR3 is TGTGCCAGCAGCCAATCCGCTCTAGCGTCCGGGGAGCTGTTTTTT.

The chain has TRBV7-8 and TRBJ2-1, with 8 bases lining up with TRBD2. V was pared by 0 bases and J by 6 bases, with 7 bases of the junction left unmatched. The CDR3 covers 16 residues. Per germline, CDR1 SGHVS and CDR2 FQNEAQ. The CDR3 DNA is TGTGCCAGCAGCTTAGCTGGGCGGGGGGACGTCAATGAGCAGTTCTTC. It specifies CASSLAGRGDVNEQFF.

DNA of the CDR3: TGTGCCAGCACTACCTTTGAGAGGGTGAACACTGAAGCTTTCTTT. Protein sequence: CASTTFERVNTEAFF. The rearrangement joins TRBV7-9 to TRBJ1-1; no definite D call. In germline, CDR1 is SEHNR, CDR2 FQNEAQ (reference sequence). V was shortened by 7 bases and J by 0 bases, with 15 bases between the two germline ends. The CDR3 runs 15 residues.

The genes are TRBV9 and TRBJ2-1; 7 nucleotides agree with TRBD1. Unmatched junction bases numbered 19, after V lost 2 bases and J lost 8 bases. Per germline, CDR1 SGDLS and CDR2 YYNGEE. CDR3 size: 18 residues. DNA of the CDR3: TGTGCCAGCAGCGTTTCGACCGGGACAGCGACCCAAGGCCATGAGCAGTTCTTC. This codes for CASSVSTGTATQGHEQFF.

V and J are TRBV27 and TRBJ1-5; no clear D gene. V lost 2 bases and J 2 bases, leaving 10 bases between the germline ends. Germline CDR1 reads MNHEY; CDR2 reads SMNVEV (reference sequence). This CDR3 has 15 amino acids. The CDR3 spells CASSLGPGGNQPQHF. The CDR3 DNA is TGTGCCAGCAGTTTAGGGCCCGGAGGCAATCAGCCCCAGCATTTT.

J is TRBJ1-5 and V is TRBV6-5; no reliable D call. CDR1 MNHEY and CDR2 SVGAGI come from the germline V gene. The CDR3 is made up of 13 amino acids. The germline V and J ends were trimmed by 5 bases and 7 bases, with 12 bases remaining between them. The CDR3 nucleotides read TGTGCCAGCAGTAGTACTATTGCCCAGCCCCAGCATTTT. Protein: CASSSTIAQPQHF.

The sample holds one count of this clone. The V and J genes are TRBV28 and TRBJ2-3; D may be TRBD1 (6 bases). Germline V gives CDR1 MDHEN, CDR2 SYDVKM. V was pared by 1 base and J by 2 bases, with 10 bases between. The CDR3 loop spans 15 amino acids. CDR3 protein: CASSLLRGHTDTQYF. The DNA for the CDR3 is TGTGCCAGCAGTTTATTGAGGGGACACACAGATACGCAGTATTTT.

This clone has more than one count but fewer than ten. V gene TRBV6-5 combines with J gene TRBJ1-1; possibly TRBD1 for D (5 bases). With 7 bases removed from V and 4 bases from J, the gap between germline ends came to 10 bases. This CDR3 is 12 amino acids long. In germline, CDR1 is MNHEY, CDR2 SVGAGI. CDR3 residues: CASTSQGTEAFF. CDR3 DNA: TGTGCCAGCACCTCCCAGGGCACTGAAGCTTTCTTT.

V and J are TRBV30 and TRBJ2-1; D perhaps matches TRBD2 (5 bases). Germline lookup yields CDR1 GTSNPN and CDR2 SVGIG (reference sequence). Trimming took off 0 bases at V and 6 bases at J, with 9 bases between the two ends. The CDR3 spans 13 residues. CDR3 loop: CAWSVGSPNEQFF. CDR3 in DNA: TGTGCCTGGAGTGTAGGGAGTCCCAATGAGCAGTTCTTC.

The CDR3, as DNA: TGTGCCAGCAGCTTAGTCAGGGATCCCGGGGAGCTGTTTTTT. It yields the protein CASSLVRDPGELFF. The rearrangement uses TRBV7-2 and TRBJ2-2; weak D call: TRBD1 (5 bases). Looked up from germline, CDR1 is SGHTA and CDR2 is FQGNSA. Trimming took off 1 base at V and 6 bases at J, with 9 bases between the two ends. The CDR3 is made up of 14 amino acids.

Concerning this clone itself: Germline and junction disagree at one end, which may indicate a read error. This rearrangement joins TRBV6-5 to TRBJ1-2, with TRBD1 matching over 7 bases. Germline CDR1 MNHEY, CDR2 SVGAGI. This CDR3 has 15 residues. CDR3: CASSDSGGPNYGYTF. CDR3 nucleotide sequence: TGTGCCAGCAGTGACTCAGGGGGTCCCAACTATGGCTACACCTTC.

The CDR3 bases are TGTGCCAGCAAGAAGGTGGCAGGGATTTATGCCATGAATTCACCCCTCCACTTT. Encoded protein: CASKKVAGIYAMNSPLHF. The chain links TRBV27 to TRBJ1-6, with TRBD1 as a possible D gene (5 bases). The germline CDR1 and CDR2 sequences are MNHEY and SMNVEV (reference sequence). This CDR3 has 18 amino acids. The ends were cut back, 7 bases at V and 7 bases at J, with 26 bases in the middle.

J is TRBJ2-3 and V is TRBV10-3; 8 bases line up with TRBD2. Trimming removed 9 bases from V and 0 bases from J; junction bases left unmatched: 14. The CDR3 is 17 residues long. Germline CDR1 and CDR2: ENHRY and SYGVKD. The CDR3 region has the DNA TGTGCCATGGGGGGGGTAGCGGGGCCCGCTAGCACAGATACGCAGTATTTT. It specifies CAMGGVAGPASTDTQYF.

The chain couples TRBV6-5 to TRBJ2-2; D possibly uses TRBD1 or TRBD2 (7 bases each). CDR3 size: 14 residues. V was shortened by 6 bases and J by 3 bases, with 11 bases between the two germline ends. Germline V gene sequence: CDR1 MNHEY, CDR2 SVGAGI. The CDR3 region has the DNA TGTGCCAGCAGCGGGGGGACAGACACCGGGGAGCTGTTTTTT. Translated, it gives CASSGGTDTGELFF.

This sequence joins TRBV5-6 and TRBJ2-7; 11 bases match TRBD1. Trimming took 1 base from V and 5 from J; bases not matched to a gene: 5. CDR1 and CDR2 (germline): SGHDT, YYEEEE. The CDR3 spans 15 residues. The CDR3 here is CASSLWTGGLHEQYF. CDR3 sequence (DNA): TGTGCCAGCAGCTTGTGGACAGGGGGCCTCCACGAGCAGTACTTC.

The V gene is TRBV9, the J gene TRBJ2-4, with a weak D call TRBD1 (6 bases). V lost 0 bases, J lost 4 bases, and 8 bases lay in between. The germline V gene has CDR1 SGDLS and CDR2 YYNGEE. The CDR3 sequence is 14 residues long. CDR3 in amino acids: CASSVGTEKNIQYF. The DNA for the CDR3 is TGTGCCAGCAGCGTAGGGACAGAGAAAAACATTCAGTACTTC.

This chain joins TRBV6-5 and TRBJ1-1; TRBD1 is a possible D gene (6 bases). Trimming cost V 10 bases and J 3 bases, with 9 bases left between them. The CDR3 loop spans 11 amino acids. Germline values: CDR1 MNHEY, CDR2 SVGAGI. Written as DNA, the CDR3 is TGTGCCACGAGGGGGGACACTGAAGCTTTCTTT. Translated: CATRGDTEAFF.